The 7 T cell receptor beta chains listed next were all sequenced from one sample in a study of cytomegalovirus exposure and HLA in healthy donors (dated by TCRdb to 2017 to 2019). Library construction relied on the immunoSEQ multiplex PCR assay. For the multiplex PCR, a mixture combining 60 forward primers for TCR Vbeta segments and 13 reverse primers for TCR Jbeta segments was used. Drawn from immuneACCESS, this table holds only the in-frame rearrangements with V and J called that TCRdb kept. Clones are partly lost; checked studies trace under half to an unresolved V gene and leave the rest unexplained. The sample profile shows more than 150,000 clones; over 75% of them were found once. 0.2% to 0.3% of the sample goes to the ten largest clones. Specimen: PBMCs. These receptors all stem from a girl less than two years old in good health and CMV-seronegative.

The V gene is TRBV7-2, the J gene TRBJ2-7; 9 nucleotides agree with TRBD2. With 2 bases clipped from V and 3 bases from J, the junction kept 5 bases outside the gene matches. Germline CDR1 SGHTA, CDR2 FQGNSA. The CDR3 totals 15 residues. CDR3 in amino acids: CASSLKVAGDYEQYF. The CDR3 nucleotides are TGTGCCAGCAGCTTAAAGGTAGCGGGAGACTACGAGCAGTACTTC.

The chain uses TRBV27 and TRBJ1-4; D is uncertain. With 0 bases removed from V and 5 bases from J, the gap between germline ends came to 4 bases. This CDR3 comprises 13 residues. Per the germline V gene, CDR1 is MNHEY and CDR2 is SMNVEV (reference sequence). The CDR3 DNA is TGTGCCAGCAGTTTATCCCCGAATGAAAAACTGTTTTTT. Its protein product is CASSLSPNEKLFF.

The chain links TRBV27 to TRBJ2-7; TRBD1 agrees at 8 bases. V trimming: 5 bases; J trimming: 3 bases; junction bases outside the gene matches: 3. The CDR3 is 13 residues long. Germline CDR1 MNHEY, CDR2 SMNVEV (reference sequence). CDR3 amino acids: CASSADRGYEQYF. The CDR3 bases are TGTGCCAGCAGTGCTGACAGGGGCTACGAGCAGTACTTC.

CDR3 region: CASSLGGLGNQPQHF. The DNA of the CDR3 is TGTGCCAGCAGCTTAGGGGGCCTCGGCAATCAGCCCCAGCATTTT. The chain couples TRBV7-9 to TRBJ1-5; possible D gene TRBD1, 5 bases. The CDR3 totals 15 residues. The V gene lost 1 base and the J gene lost 2 bases, with 9 bases spanning the gap. CDR1 is SEHNR and CDR2 is FQNEAQ in the germline V gene (reference sequence).

J is TRBJ1-1 and V is TRBV7-9; D unclear. CDR3 length: 13 amino acids. V shed 1 base and J shed 9 bases, with 12 bases lying between them. Germline assignment: CDR1 SEHNR and CDR2 FQNEAQ (reference sequence). This CDR3 reads CASSLDPGSKAFF. The DNA for the CDR3 is TGTGCCAGCAGCTTAGATCCGGGGAGCAAAGCTTTCTTT.

The V and J genes are TRBV29-1 and TRBJ1-4; D remains ambiguous. This CDR3 spans 11 amino acids. Germline CDR1 and CDR2: SQVTM and ANQGSEA. The ends were cut back, 4 bases at V and 7 bases at J, with 7 bases in the middle. CDR3 in amino acids: CSVGSFEKLFF. In DNA, the CDR3 is TGCAGCGTTGGCAGTTTTGAAAAACTGTTTTTT.

The chain recombines TRBV6-1 with TRBJ1-1; the D gene is possibly TRBD1 (5 bases). V shed 4 bases and J shed 9 bases, with 9 bases lying between them. Germline V gene sequence: CDR1 MNHNS, CDR2 SASEGT. The CDR3 sequence is 11 residues long. The CDR3 reads CASSAGQKAFF. The CDR3 bases are TGTGCCAGCAGTGCAGGGCAGAAAGCTTTCTTT.